Listed here is a single T cell receptor (beta chain). Its target is not known. Donors comprised only Caucasian adults living in Nashville, Tennessee. Trimming removed 3 bases from V and 0 bases from J, with 8 bases in between. Germline V gives CDR1 GTSNPN, CDR2 SVGIG (reference sequence). This CDR3 comprises 14 residues. This entry is derived from a study of shared clonotypes between healthy human individuals. Findings and limits, study-wide: Genetic and exposure-history diversity was limited by the few donors.

At a deep level, the assay was run. The table came from immunoSEQ multiplex PCR; TCRdb's copy has only in-frame clones and leaves some out. The table records hundreds of thousands of clones, around three quarters of them present only once. This receptor was taken from a woman aged 40-49 years in good health. Some clones in this sample may be carry-over from other donors' samples. The chain carries TRBV30 and TRBJ1-4; D gene uncertain. Sequencing was performed on PBMCs. The CDR3 spells CAWRKRATNEKLFF. As DNA, the CDR3 is TGTGCCTGGAGGAAACGAGCAACTAATGAAAAACTGTTTTTT.